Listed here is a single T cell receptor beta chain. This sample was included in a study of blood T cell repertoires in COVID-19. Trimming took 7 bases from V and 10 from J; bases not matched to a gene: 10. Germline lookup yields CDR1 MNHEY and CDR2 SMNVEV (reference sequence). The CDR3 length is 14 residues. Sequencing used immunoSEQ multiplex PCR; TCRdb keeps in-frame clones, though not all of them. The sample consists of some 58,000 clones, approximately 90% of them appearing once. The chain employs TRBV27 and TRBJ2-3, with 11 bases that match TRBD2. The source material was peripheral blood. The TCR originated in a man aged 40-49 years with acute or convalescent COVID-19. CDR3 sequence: CASTFVAGGPSQYF. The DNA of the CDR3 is TGTGCCAGCACCTTCGTAGCGGGAGGGCCGTCGCAGTATTTT.